The 10 T cell receptor beta chains below all came from one sample that was sequenced in a study of Graves' ophthalmopathy and Graves' hyperthyroidism. RNA transcripts served as template for amplifying TCR beta CDR3 sequences. An opening RT-PCR round employed HTBI primers and preceded a second-round multiplex PCR. In TCRdb, the multiplex PCR reads were re-called with MiXCR into one record per CDR3 protein. The sample contains 500,000 to 700,000 distinct CDR3 sequences, 22% of which appear only once. The sample taken for sequencing was peripheral blood. Receptor source: a woman aged 18-30 years with stable Graves' hyperthyroidism. Some clones in this sample may be carry-over from other donors' samples.

The chain carries TRBV7-2 and TRBJ2-2; the D gene is possibly TRBD2 (6 bases). Germline CDR1 reads SGHTA; CDR2 reads FQGNSA. This CDR3 is built from 15 residues. V was cut by 5 bases and J by 4 bases, with 14 bases left in between. Here the CDR3 reads CASSPAGRGTGELFF. For the CDR3, the DNA is TGTGCCAGCAGCCCGGCTGGGCGGGGCACCGGGGAGCTGTTTTTT.

This clonotype appeared many times. The chain links TRBV6-1 to TRBJ2-5; D is possibly TRBD1 (5 bases). Germline-derived CDR1 and CDR2 are MNHNS and SASEGT. The CDR3 length is 12 residues. Trimming stripped 7 bases from V and 2 bases from J, with 8 bases between. The CDR3 bases are TGTGCCAGCACAGGGCTTCAAGAGACCCAGTACTTC. Translating it yields CASTGLQETQYF.

This clonotype was picked up a small number of times. V and J are TRBV28 and TRBJ2-5, with 7 bases identical to TRBD2. The trim removed 3 bases at V and 2 bases at J, leaving 9 bases unmatched. The CDR3 loop spans 16 amino acids. Germline V gene sequence: CDR1 MDHEN, CDR2 SYDVKM. The CDR3 nucleotides are TGTGCCAGCAGTTTGGTTATAGCGGGTAGTCAAGAGACCCAGTACTTC. Its protein product is CASSLVIAGSQETQYF.

The chain links TRBV6-5 to TRBJ2-7, with D perhaps TRBD1 or TRBD2 (5 bases each). Germline V gene sequence: CDR1 MNHEY, CDR2 SVGAGI. This CDR3 comprises 14 residues. V was shortened by 6 bases and J by 2 bases, with 14 bases between the two germline ends. The CDR3, as DNA: TGTGCCAGCAGATACCGGGACGGACCCTACGAGCAGTACTTC. Its translation: CASRYRDGPYEQYF.

This rearrangement joins TRBV24-1 to TRBJ2-7, with 7 bases aligning to TRBD1. This CDR3 region has 18 residues. Germline values: CDR1 KGHDR, CDR2 SFDVKD. V shed 3 bases and J 2 bases; nucleotides not matched to a gene: 15. The CDR3 sequence is CATSDPGQAPPVTYEQYF. DNA for the CDR3: TGTGCCACCAGTGATCCCGGACAGGCCCCGCCGGTTACCTACGAGCAGTACTTC.

The table lists this clonotype with many counts. The J gene is TRBJ1-2, the V gene TRBV6-1; TRBD1 agrees at 7 bases. CDR3 size: 15 residues. V was clipped by 6 bases and J by 3 bases; unmatched bases: 10. From germline, CDR1 is MNHNS and CDR2 SASEGT. CDR3 sequence: CASSQTWTGYYGYTF. Written as DNA, the CDR3 is TGTGCCAGCAGCCAAACGTGGACAGGCTACTATGGCTACACCTTC.

This clonotype was found many times. V gene TRBV7-2 combines with J gene TRBJ1-1; TRBD1 is a possible D gene (6 bases). The V and J ends lost 2 bases and 6 bases respectively, with 16 bases between them. Germline assignment: CDR1 SGHTA and CDR2 FQGNSA. The CDR3 contains 15 residues. The DNA of the CDR3 is TGTGCCAGCAGCTTAACCCTGGGACAAGGGGCTGAAGCTTTCTTT. This codes for CASSLTLGQGAEAFF.

This clonotype came up a few times. A junction boundary mismatches the germline segment, possibly from a read error. The chain is built from TRBV30 and TRBJ1-5; D may be TRBD1 (5 bases). In germline, CDR1 is GTSNPN, CDR2 SVGIG (reference sequence). This CDR3 has 13 residues. The CDR3 spells CAWSRQGDQPQDF. CDR3 DNA sequence: TGTGCCTGGAGTAGGCAAGGGGATCAGCCCCAGGATTTT.

This chain joins TRBV6-2 or TRBV6-3 and TRBJ1-5; D is possibly TRBD1 (5 bases). Trimming pared 8 bases from V and 0 bases from J, leaving 11 bases between. This CDR3 is 14 amino acids long. In germline, CDR1 is MNHEY, CDR2 SVGEGT. The CDR3 nucleotides are TGTGCCAGCCTGGGGGGTTCTAGCAATCAGCCCCAGCATTTT. Its protein is CASLGGSSNQPQHF.

V and J are TRBV6-2 or TRBV6-3 and TRBJ2-5; D is uncertain. From germline, CDR1 is MNHEY and CDR2 SVGEGT. The V gene lost 2 bases and the J gene lost 4 bases, with 14 bases spanning the gap. The CDR3 has 15 residues. The chain's CDR3 is CASSYGDLGRETQYF. Here the CDR3 DNA reads TGTGCCAGCAGTTACGGGGATCTTGGACGAGAGACCCAGTACTTC.